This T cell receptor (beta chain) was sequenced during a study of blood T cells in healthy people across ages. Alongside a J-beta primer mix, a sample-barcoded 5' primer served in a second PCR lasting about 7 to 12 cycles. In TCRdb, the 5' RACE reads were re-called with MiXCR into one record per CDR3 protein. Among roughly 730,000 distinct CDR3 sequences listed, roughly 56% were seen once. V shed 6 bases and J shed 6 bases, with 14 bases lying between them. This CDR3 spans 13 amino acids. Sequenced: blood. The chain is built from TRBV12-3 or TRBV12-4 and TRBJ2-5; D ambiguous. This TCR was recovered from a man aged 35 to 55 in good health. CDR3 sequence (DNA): TGTGCCAGCAGGCTCCAAGGATCGAAGACCCAGTACTTC. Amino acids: CASRLQGSKTQYF.